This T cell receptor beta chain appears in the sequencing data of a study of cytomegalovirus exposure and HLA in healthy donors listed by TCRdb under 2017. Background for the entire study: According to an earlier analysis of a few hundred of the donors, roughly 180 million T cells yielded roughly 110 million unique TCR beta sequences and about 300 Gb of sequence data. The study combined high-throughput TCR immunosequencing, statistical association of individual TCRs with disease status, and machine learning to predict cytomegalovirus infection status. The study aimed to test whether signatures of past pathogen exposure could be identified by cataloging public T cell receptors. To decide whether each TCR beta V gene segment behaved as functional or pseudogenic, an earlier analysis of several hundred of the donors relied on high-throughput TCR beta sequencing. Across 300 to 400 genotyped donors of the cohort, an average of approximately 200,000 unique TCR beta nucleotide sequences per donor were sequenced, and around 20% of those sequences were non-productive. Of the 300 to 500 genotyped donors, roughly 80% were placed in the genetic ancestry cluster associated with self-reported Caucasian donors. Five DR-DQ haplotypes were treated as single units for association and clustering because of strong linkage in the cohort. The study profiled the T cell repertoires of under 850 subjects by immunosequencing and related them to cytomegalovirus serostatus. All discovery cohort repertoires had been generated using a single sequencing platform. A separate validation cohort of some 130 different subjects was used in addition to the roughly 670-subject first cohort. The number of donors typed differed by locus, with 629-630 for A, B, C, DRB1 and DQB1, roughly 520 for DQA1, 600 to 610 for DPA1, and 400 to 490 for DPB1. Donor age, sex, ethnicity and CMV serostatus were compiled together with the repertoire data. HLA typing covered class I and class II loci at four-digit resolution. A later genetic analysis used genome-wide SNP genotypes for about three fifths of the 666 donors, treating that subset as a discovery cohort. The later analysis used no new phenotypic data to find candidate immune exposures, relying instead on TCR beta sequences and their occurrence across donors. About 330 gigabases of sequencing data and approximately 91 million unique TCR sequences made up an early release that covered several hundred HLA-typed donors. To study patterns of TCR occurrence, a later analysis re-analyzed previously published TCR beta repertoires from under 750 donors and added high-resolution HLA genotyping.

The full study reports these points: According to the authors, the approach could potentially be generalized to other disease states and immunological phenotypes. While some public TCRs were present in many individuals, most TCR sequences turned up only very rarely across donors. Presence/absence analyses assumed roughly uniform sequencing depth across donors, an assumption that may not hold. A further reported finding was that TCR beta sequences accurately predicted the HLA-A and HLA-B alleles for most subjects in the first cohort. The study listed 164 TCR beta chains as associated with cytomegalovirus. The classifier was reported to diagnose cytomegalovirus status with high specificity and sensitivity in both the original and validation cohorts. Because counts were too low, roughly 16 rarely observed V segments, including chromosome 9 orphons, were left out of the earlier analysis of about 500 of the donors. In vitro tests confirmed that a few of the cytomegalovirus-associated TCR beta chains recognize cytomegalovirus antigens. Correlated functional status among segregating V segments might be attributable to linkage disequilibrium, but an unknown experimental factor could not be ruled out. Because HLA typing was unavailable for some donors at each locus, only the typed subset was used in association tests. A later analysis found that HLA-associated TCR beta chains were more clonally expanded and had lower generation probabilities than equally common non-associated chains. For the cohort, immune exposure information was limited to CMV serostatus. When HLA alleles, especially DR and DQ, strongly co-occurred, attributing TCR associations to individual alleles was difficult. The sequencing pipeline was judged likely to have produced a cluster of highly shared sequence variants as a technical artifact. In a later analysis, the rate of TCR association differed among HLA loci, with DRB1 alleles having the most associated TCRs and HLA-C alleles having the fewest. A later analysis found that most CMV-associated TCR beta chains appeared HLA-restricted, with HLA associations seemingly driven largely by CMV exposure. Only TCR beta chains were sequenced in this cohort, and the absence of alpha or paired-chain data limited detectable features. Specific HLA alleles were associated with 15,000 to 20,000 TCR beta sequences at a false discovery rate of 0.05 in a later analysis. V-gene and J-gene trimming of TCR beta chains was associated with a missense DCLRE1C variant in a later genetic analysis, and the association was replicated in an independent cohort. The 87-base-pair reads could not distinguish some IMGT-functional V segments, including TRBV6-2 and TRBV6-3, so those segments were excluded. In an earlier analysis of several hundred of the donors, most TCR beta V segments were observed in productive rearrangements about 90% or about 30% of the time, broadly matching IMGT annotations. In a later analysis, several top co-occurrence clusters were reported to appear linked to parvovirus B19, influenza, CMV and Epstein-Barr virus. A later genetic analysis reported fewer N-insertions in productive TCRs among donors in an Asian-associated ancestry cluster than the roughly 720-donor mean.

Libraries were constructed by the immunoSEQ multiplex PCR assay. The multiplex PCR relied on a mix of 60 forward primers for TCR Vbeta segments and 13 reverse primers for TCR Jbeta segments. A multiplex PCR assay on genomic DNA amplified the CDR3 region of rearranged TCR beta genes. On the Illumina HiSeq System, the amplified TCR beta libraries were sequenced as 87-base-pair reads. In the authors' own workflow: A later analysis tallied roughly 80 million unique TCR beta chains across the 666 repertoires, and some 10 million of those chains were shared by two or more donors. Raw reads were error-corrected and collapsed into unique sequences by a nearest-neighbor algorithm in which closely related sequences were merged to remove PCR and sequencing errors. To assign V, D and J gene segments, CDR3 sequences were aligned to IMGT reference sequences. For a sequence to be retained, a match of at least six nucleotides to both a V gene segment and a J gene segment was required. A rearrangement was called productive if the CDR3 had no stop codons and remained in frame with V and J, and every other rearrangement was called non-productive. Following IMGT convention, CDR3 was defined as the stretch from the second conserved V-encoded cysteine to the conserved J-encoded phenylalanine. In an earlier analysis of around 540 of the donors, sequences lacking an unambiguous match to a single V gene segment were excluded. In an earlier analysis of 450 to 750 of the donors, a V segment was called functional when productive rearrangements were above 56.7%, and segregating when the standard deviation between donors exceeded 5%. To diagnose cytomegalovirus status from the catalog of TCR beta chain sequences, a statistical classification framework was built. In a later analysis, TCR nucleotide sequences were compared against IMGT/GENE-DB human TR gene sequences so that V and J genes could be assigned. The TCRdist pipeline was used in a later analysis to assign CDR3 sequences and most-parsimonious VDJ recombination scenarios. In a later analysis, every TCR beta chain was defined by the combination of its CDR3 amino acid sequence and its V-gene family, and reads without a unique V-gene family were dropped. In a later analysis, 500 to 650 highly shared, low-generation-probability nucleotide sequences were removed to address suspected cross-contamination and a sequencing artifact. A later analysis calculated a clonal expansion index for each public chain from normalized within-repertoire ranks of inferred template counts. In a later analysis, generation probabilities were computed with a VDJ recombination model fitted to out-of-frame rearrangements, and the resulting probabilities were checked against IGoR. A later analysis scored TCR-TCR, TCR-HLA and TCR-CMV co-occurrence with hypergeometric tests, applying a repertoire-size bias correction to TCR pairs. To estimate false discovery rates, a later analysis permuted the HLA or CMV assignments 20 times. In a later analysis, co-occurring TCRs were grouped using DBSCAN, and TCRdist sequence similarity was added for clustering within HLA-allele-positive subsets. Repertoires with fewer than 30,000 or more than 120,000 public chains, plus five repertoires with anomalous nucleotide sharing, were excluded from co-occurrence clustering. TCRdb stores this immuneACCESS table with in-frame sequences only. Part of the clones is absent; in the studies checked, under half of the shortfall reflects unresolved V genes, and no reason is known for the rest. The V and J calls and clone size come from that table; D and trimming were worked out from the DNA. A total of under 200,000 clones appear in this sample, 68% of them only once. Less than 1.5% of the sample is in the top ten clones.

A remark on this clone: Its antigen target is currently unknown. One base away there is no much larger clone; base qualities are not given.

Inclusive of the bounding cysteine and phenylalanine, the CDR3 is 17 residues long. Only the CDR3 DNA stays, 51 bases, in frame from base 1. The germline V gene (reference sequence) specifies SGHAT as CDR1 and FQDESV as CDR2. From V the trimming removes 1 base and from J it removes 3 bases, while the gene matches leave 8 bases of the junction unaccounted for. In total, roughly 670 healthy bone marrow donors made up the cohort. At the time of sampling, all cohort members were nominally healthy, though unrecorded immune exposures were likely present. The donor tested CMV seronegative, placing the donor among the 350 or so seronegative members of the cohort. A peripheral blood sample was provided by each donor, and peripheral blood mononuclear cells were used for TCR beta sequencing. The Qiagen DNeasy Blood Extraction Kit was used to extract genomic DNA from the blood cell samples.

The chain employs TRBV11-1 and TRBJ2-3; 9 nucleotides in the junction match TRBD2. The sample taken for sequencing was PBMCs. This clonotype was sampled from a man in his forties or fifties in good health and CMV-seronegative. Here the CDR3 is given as CASSLEWVTSGTDTQYF. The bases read TGTGCCAGCAGCTTAGAGTGGGTGACTAGCGGAACAGATACGCAGTATTTT. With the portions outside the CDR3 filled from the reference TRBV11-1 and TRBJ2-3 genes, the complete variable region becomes EAEVAQSPRYKITEKSQAVAFWCDPISGHATLYWYRQILGQGPELLVQFQDESVVDDSQLPKDRFSAERLKGVDSTLKIQPAELGDSAMYLCASSLEWVTSGTDTQYFGPGTRLTVL.